This T cell receptor beta chain emerged from a study of molecular identifiers for immune sequencing clone quantification. The length of the CDR3 is 13 residues. CDR1 LGHNA and CDR2 YNFKEQ come from the germline V gene. Trimming shortened V by 11 bases and J by 10 bases, and 22 bases separated the two germline ends. From the PCR reads, TCRdb called clonotypes with MiXCR, one entry per CDR3 protein. The sample has under 600,000 distinct CDR3 sequences, about a quarter seen once. This sequence was found in a human donor in good health. Some libraries in this study had Jurkat cell RNA spiked in. V and J are TRBV4-2 and TRBJ2-3; possible D gene TRBD2, 7 bases. Sequenced sample: naive CD8+ T cells from blood, with Jurkat cell RNA spiked in. The subset was: FACS-sorted CD8+CD4-CCR7+CD45RA+ naive T cells. CDR3 loop: CARRGGPLFAQYF. The CDR3 DNA sequence: TGTGCCCGCCGCGGGGGCCCCCTTTTTGCGCAGTATTTT.